This TCR beta chain was sequenced in a study of chemoradiotherapy in HPV16-positive cancers. Study-level background: Candidate HPV-specific clones and shared TCR motifs came from a couple of HPV16-positive patients. Study-wide findings and caveats: Candidate HPV-specific clones and E7-related TCR motifs grew in tumor during treatment. HPV-specific T cells were functionally defined from only a couple of HPV16-positive patients.

For this clone: Its antigen is not identified.

TCRdb keeps only in-frame clones here, not all; method: immunoSEQ multiplex PCR. The data contain 2,500 to 3,500 clones, approximately 90% of them singletons. Samples were taken several times over chemoradiotherapy. The sequenced sample was tumor tissue, obtained from a patient who underwent chemoradiotherapy. The clonotype originates from a human donor with HPV-associated anogenital cancer.

CDR3 sequence: CASSLSPGDFPHNEQFF. The CDR3 DNA sequence: TGTGCCAGCAGTTTATCCCCAGGGGACTTCCCCCACAATGAGCAGTTCTTC. The chain combines TRBV28 with TRBJ2-1; perhaps D is TRBD1 or TRBD2 (6 bases each). Germline CDR1 reads MDHEN; CDR2 reads SYDVKM. The CDR3 has 17 residues. V dropped 1 base and J dropped 5 bases, with 18 bases sitting between them.